This is a list of T cell receptor beta chains from one sample in a study of Tregs in tolerant kidney transplant recipients. Clones were read by immunoSEQ multiplex PCR, and TCRdb kept only the in-frame ones, dropping some. The table shows tens of thousands of clones, with 85% to 95% occurring only once. Source material: CD8+ T cells from blood. The source of these receptors is a human donor in good health. Each CDR3 is given with its conserved first and last residue. D genes are given only for firm matches. Clone size is given for some rows only: seen once, a few or many times, or a class if the clone is expanded.

cdr3_nt cdr3_aa v_call cdr3_length j_call d_call clone_size
TGTGCCAGCAGTTTAGGTGGGGGGGCCTACGAGCAGTACTTC CASSLGGGAYEQYF TRBV27 14 TRBJ2-7 TRBD2 -
TGTGCCAGCAGCTCGGAGACAGGGAGCACAGATACGCAGTATTTT CASSSETGSTDTQYF TRBV7-9 15 TRBJ2-3 TRBD1 -
TGTGCCAGCAGCTTATCGAGGACAGAAGAGACCCAGTACTTC CASSLSRTEETQYF TRBV11-2 14 TRBJ2-5 - -
TGTGCCATCAGTGTCTTTCTGAGCAATGAGCAGTTCTTC CAISVFLSNEQFF TRBV10-3 13 TRBJ2-1 - -
TGTGCCACCTCGCGAGGGGATCAGCCCCAGCATTTT CATSRGDQPQHF TRBV7-9 12 TRBJ1-5 - few
TGTGCTAGTGGCTTGGTTCCTCCTAACACCGGGGAGCTGTTTTTT CASGLVPPNTGELFF TRBV12-5 15 TRBJ2-2 - once
TGTGCCAGCAGCTCGCCCTATGACAGGGCCTATGGCTACACCTTC CASSSPYDRAYGYTF TRBV7-9 15 TRBJ1-2 TRBD1 -
TGTGCCTCCCAAGGCGGTTCAGGTTCCTACGAGCAGTACTTC CASQGGSGSYEQYF TRBV10-3 14 TRBJ2-7 - -
TGTGCCAGCAGCTCGGGACTAGCCAAAAACATTCAGTACTTC CASSSGLAKNIQYF TRBV7-9 14 TRBJ2-4 - -
TGTGCCAGCAGTGAAAGGGGGGCCCCAGATACGCAGTATTTT CASSERGAPDTQYF TRBV6-1 14 TRBJ2-3 - -
TGTGCCAGCAGCCCGGGTCTAAGCAATGAAAAACTGTTTTTT CASSPGLSNEKLFF TRBV25-1 14 TRBJ1-4 - -
TGCGCCAGCAGCCCTTGGACTAGCGGGGCCTCGCAAGAGACCCAGTACTTC CASSPWTSGASQETQYF TRBV4-1 17 TRBJ2-5 TRBD2 -
TGTGCCAGCAGTGAGTCTGGATTCCAAAATGAGCAGTTCTTC CASSESGFQNEQFF TRBV6-4 14 TRBJ2-1 - -
TGTGCCAGCAGTTACTCGGAATTAGTTGAGCAGTTCTTC CASSYSELVEQFF TRBV6-5 13 TRBJ2-1 - -
TGTGCCAGCAGTGTGACAGGACTCTCTGGGGCCAACGTCCTGACTTTC CASSVTGLSGANVLTF TRBV9 16 TRBJ2-6 - -
TGCGCCAGCAGTGAGTGGGGGGGGAGGAATGAGCAGTTCTTC CASSEWGGRNEQFF TRBV10-1 14 TRBJ2-1 TRBD2 -
TGTGCCAGCAGCGTAGAGGAGTGGCGCGAGCAGTACTTC CASSVEEWREQYF TRBV9 13 TRBJ2-7 - once
TGTGCCTGGCGGGACAGGGTGTTCTACGAGCAGTACTTC CAWRDRVFYEQYF TRBV30 13 TRBJ2-7 TRBD1 -
TGTGCCAGCAGCTTAACCACTGAAGCTTTCTTT CASSLTTEAFF TRBV7-9 11 TRBJ1-1 - -
TGTGCCAGCAGCTTATCGTACCAAGAGACCCAGTACTTC CASSLSYQETQYF TRBV7-9 13 TRBJ2-5 - -